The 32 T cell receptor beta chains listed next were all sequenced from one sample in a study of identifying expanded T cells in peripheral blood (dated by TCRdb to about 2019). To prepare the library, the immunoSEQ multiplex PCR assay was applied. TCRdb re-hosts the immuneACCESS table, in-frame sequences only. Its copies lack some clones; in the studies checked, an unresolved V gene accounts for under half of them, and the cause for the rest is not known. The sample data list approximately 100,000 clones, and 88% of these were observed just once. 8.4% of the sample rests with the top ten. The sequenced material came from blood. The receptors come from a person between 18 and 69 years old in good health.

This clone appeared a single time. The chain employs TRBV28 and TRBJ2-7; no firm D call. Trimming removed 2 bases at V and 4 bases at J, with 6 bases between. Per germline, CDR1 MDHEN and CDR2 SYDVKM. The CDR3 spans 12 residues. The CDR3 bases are TGTGCCAGCAGTTTACCCTTTTACGAGCAGTACTTC. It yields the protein CASSLPFYEQYF.

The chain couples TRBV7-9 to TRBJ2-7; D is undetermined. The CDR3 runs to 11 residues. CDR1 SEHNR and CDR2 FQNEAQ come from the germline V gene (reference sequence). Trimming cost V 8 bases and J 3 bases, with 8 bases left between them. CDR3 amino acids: CASARDYEQYF. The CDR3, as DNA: TGTGCCAGCGCCCGCGACTACGAGCAGTACTTC. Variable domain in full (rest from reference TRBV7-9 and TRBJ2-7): DTGVSQNPRHKITKRGQNVTFRCDPISEHNRLYWYRQTLGQGPEFLTYFQNEAQLEKSRLLSDRFSAERPKGSFSTLEIQRTEQGDSAMYLCASARDYEQYFGPGTRLTVT.

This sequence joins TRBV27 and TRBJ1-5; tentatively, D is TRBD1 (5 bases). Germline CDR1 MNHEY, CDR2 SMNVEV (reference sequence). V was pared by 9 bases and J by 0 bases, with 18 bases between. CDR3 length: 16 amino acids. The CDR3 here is CASRVAGLYSNQPQHF. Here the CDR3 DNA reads TGTGCCAGTCGAGTGGCGGGGCTATATAGCAATCAGCCCCAGCATTTT.

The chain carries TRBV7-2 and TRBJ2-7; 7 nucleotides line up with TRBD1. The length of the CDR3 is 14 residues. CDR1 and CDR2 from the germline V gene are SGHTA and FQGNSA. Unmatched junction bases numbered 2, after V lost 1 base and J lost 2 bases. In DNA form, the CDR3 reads TGTGCCAGCAGCTTAGTGCAGGGGGCCTACGAGCAGTACTTC. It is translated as CASSLVQGAYEQYF.

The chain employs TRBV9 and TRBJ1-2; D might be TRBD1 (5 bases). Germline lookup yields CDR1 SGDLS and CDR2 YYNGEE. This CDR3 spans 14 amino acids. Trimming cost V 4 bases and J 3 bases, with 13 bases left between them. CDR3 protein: CASSTPTGDYGYTF. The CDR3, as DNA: TGTGCCAGCAGCACCCCAACGGGGGACTATGGCTACACCTTC.

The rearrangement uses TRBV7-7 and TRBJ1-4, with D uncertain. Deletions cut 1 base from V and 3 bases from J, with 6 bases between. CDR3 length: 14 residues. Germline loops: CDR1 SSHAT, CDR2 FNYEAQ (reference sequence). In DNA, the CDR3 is TGTGCCAGCAGCTTAGGCGGGGCTAATGAAAAACTGTTTTTT. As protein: CASSLGGANEKLFF.

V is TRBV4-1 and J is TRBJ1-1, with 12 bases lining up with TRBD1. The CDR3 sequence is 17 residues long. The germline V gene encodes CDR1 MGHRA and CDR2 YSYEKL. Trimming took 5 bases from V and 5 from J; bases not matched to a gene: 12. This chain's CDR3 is CASSIRDRGRPGTEAFF. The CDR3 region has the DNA TGCGCCAGCAGCATCCGGGACAGGGGGCGCCCGGGGACTGAAGCTTTCTTT.

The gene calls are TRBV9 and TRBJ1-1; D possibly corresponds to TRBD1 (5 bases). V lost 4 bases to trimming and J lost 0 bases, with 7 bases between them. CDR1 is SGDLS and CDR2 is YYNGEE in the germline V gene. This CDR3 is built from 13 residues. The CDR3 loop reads CASSFRVNTEAFF. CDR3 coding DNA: TGTGCCAGCAGCTTCAGGGTGAACACTGAAGCTTTCTTT.

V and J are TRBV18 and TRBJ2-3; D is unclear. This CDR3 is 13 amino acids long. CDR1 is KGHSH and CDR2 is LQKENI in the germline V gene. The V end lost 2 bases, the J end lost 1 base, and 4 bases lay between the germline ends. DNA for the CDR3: TGTGCCAGCTCACCAATGGGCACAGATACGCAGTATTTT. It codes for CASSPMGTDTQYF.

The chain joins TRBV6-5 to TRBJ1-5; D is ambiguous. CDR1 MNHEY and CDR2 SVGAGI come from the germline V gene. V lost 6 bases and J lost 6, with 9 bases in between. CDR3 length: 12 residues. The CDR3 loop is CASRKIGQPQHF. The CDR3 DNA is TGTGCCAGCAGAAAAATAGGTCAGCCCCAGCATTTT.

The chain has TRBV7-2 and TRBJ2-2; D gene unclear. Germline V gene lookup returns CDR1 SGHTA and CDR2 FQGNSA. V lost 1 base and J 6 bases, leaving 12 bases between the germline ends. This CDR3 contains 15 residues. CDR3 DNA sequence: TGTGCCAGCAGCTTAGTGGGTCGTAAGGCCGGGGAGCTGTTTTTT. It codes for CASSLVGRKAGELFF.

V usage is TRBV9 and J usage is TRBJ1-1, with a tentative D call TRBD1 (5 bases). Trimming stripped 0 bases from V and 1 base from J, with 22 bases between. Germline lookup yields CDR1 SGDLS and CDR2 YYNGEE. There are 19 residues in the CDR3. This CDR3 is CASSVVLTCGAQPNTEAFF. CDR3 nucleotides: TGTGCCAGCAGCGTAGTATTAACGTGTGGGGCCCAACCGAACACTGAAGCTTTCTTT.

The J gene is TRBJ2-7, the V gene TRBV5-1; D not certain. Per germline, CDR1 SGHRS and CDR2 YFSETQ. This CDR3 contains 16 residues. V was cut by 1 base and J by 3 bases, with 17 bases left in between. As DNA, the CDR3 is TGCGCCAGCAGCTTGTATACGGACCCAGAAATCTACGAGCAGTACTTC. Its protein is CASSLYTDPEIYEQYF.

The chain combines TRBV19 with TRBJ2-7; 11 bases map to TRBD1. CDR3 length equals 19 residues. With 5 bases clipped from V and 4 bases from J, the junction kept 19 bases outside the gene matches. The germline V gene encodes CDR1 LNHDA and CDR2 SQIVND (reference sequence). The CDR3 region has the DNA TGTGCCAGTAGTTTCTTCCGCGGACAGGGGGCTCCCACTCGATACGAGCAGTACTTC. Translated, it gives CASSFFRGQGAPTRYEQYF.

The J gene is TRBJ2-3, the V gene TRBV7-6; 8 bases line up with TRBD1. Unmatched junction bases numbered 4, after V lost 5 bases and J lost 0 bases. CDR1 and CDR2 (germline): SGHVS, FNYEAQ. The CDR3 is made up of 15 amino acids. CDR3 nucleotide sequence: TGTGCCAGCAGCCTGGGACAGGCCAGCACAGATACGCAGTATTTT. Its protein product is CASSLGQASTDTQYF.

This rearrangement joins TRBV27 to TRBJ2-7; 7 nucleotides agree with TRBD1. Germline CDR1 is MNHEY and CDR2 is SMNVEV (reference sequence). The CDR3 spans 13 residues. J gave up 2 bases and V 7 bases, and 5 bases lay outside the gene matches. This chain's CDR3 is CASTETGTYEQYF. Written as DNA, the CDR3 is TGTGCCAGCACGGAGACAGGGACCTACGAGCAGTACTTC.

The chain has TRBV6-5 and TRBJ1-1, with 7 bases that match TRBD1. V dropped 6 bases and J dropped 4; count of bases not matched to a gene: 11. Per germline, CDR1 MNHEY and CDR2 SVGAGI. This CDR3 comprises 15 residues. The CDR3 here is CASSLDTGAGTEAFF. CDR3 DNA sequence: TGTGCCAGCAGCCTCGATACAGGGGCGGGCACTGAAGCTTTCTTT.

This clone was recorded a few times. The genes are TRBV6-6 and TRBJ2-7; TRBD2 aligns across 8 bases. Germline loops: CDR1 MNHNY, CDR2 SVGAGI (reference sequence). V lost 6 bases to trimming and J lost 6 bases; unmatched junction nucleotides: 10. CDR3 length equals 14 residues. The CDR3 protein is CASRSGTRGGEQYF. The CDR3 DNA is TGTGCCAGCAGGTCCGGGACTAGAGGGGGCGAGCAGTACTTC.

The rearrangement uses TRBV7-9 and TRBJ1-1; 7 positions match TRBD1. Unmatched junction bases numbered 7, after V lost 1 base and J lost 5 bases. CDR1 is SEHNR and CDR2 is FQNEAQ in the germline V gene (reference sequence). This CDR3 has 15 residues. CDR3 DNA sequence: TGTGCCAGCAGCTTAGGTTCGCAGGGGGAGACTGAAGCTTTCTTT. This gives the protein CASSLGSQGETEAFF.

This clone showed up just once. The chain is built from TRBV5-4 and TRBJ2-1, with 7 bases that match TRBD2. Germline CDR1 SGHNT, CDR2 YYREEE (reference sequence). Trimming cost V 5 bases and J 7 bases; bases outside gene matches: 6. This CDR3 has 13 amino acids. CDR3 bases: TGTGCCAGCAGTGGGGGGGACCGGAATGAGCAGTTCTTC. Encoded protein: CASSGGDRNEQFF.

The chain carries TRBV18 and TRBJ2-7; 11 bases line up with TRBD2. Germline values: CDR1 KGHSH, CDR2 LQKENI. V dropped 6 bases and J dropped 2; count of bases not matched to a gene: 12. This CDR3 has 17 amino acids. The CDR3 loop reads CASSNLKLAGDTYEQYF. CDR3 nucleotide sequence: TGTGCCAGCTCGAACCTGAAACTAGCGGGAGATACCTACGAGCAGTACTTC.

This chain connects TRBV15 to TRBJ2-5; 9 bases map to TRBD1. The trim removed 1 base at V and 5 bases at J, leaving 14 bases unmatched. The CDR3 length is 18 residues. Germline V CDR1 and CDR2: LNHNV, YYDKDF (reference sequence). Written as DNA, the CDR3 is TGTGCCACCAGCAGAGCCCTCACCCGGGACAGGGCTCGGGAGACCCAGTACTTC. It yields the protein CATSRALTRDRARETQYF.

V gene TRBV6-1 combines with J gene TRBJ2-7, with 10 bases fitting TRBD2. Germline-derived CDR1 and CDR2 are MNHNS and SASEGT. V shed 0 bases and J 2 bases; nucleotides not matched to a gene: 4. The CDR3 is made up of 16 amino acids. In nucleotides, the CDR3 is TGTGCCAGCAGTGAAGCGCTACTAGCGGGACCCTACGAGCAGTACTTC. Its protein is CASSEALLAGPYEQYF.

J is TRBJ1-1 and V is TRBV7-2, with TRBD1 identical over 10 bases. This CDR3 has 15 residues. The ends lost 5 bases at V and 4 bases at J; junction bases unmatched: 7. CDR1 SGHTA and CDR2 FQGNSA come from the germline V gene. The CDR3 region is CASSTRQGAITEAFF. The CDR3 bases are TGTGCCAGCAGCACCAGACAGGGGGCAATCACTGAAGCTTTCTTT.

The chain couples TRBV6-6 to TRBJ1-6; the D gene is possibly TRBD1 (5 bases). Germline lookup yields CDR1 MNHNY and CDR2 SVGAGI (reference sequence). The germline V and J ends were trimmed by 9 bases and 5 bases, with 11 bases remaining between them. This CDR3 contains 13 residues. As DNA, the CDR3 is TGTGCCAGACGGGACGGAAATAATTCACCCCTCCACTTT. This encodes CARRDGNNSPLHF.

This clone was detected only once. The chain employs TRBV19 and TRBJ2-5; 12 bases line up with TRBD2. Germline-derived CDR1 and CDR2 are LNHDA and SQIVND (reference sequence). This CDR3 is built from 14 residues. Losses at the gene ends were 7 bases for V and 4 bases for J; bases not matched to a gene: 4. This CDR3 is CASTPLAGGETQYF. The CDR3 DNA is TGTGCCAGTACCCCACTAGCGGGGGGAGAGACCCAGTACTTC.

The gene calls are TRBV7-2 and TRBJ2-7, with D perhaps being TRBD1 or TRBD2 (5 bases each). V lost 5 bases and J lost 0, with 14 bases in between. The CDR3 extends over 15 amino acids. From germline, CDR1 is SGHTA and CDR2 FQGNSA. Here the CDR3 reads CASSRYSGGSYEQYF. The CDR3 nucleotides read TGTGCCAGCAGCCGTTACAGTGGGGGCTCCTACGAGCAGTACTTC. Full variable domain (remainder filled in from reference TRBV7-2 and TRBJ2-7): GAGVSQSPSNKVTEKGKDVELRCDPISGHTALYWYRQSLGQGLEFLIYFQGNSAPDKSGLPSDRFSAERTGGSVSTLTIQRTQQEDSAVYLCASSRYSGGSYEQYFGPGTRLTVT.

This chain's CDR3 is CASSGPPTYEQYF. For the CDR3, the DNA is TGTGCCAGCAGTGGCCCCCCGACCTACGAGCAGTACTTC. The rearrangement links TRBV2 to TRBJ2-7, with D unresolved. The CDR3 consists of 13 residues. The V end lost 4 bases, the J end lost 2 bases, and 9 bases lay between the germline ends. Germline V CDR1 and CDR2: SNHLY, FYNNEI.

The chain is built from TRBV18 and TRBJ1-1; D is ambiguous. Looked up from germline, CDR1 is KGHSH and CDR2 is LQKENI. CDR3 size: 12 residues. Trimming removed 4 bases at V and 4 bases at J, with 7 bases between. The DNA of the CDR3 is TGTGCCAGCTCACGAGGGAGCACTGAAGCTTTCTTT. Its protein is CASSRGSTEAFF.

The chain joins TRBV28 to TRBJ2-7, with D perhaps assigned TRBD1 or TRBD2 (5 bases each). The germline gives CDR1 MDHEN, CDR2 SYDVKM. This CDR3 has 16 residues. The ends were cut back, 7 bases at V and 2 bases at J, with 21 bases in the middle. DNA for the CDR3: TGTGCCAGCAAGAGCCGAGGGGCTCTTCTTCCCTACGAGCAGTACTTC. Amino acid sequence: CASKSRGALLPYEQYF.

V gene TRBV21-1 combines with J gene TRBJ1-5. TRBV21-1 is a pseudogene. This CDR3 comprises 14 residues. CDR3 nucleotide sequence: TGTGCCAGCAAGAGCGTAAGGTTCGATCAGCCCCAGCATTTT. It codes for CASKSVRFDQPQHF.

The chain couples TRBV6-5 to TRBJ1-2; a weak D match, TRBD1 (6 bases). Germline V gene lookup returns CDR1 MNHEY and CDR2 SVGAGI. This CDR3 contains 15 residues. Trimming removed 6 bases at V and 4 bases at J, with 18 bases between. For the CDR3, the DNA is TGTGCCAGCAGATTGCAGGGGTCCTCGACCTATGGCTACACCTTC. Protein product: CASRLQGSSTYGYTF.